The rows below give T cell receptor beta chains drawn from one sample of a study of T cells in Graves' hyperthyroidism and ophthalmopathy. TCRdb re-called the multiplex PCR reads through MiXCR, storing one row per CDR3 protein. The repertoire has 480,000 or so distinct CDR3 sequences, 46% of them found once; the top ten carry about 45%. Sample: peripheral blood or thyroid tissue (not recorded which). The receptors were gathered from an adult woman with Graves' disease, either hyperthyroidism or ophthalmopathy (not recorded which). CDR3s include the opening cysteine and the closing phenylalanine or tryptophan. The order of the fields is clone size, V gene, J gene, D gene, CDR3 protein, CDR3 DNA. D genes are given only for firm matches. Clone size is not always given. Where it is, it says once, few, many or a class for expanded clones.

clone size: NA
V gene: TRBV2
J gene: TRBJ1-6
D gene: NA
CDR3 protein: CSSNGGGSPLHF
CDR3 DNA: TGTTCCTCAAACGGCGGTGGGTCACCCCTCCACTTT

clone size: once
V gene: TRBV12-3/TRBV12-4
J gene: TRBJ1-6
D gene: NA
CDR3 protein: CASSPGPDNSPLHF
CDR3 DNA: TGTGCCAGCAGTCCGGGACCGGATAATTCACCCCTCCACTTT

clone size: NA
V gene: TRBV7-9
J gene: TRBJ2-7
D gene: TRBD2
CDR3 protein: CASRSSGISTYEQYF
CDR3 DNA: TGTGCCAGCAGATCTAGCGGGATTAGCACCTACGAGCAGTACTTC

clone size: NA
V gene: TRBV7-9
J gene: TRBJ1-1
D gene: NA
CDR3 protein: CASSLSGARNEAFF
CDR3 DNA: TGTGCCAGCAGCTTATCGGGGGCGAGGAATGAAGCTTTCTTT

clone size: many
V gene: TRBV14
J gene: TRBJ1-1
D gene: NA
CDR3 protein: CASSHRVSFTEAFF
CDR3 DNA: TGTGCCAGCAGTCACAGGGTGTCATTCACTGAAGCTTTCTTT

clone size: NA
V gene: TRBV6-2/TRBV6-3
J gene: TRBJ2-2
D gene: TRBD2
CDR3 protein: CASRKGLAIGGELFF
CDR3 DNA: TGTGCCAGCAGAAAGGGACTAGCGATCGGCGGGGAGCTGTTTTTT

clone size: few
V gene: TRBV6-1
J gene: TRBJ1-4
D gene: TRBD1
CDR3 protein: CASSRATGVGEKLFF
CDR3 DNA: TGTGCCAGCAGTCGGGCTACAGGGGTGGGGGAAAAACTGTTTTTT

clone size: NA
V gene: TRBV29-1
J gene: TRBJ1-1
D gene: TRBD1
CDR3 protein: CSVDRDRAVFPEAFF
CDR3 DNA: TGCAGCGTTGACCGGGACAGGGCCGTCTTTCCTGAAGCTTTCTTT

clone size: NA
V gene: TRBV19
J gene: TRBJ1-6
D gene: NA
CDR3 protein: CASLGQLNSPLHF
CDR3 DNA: TGTGCCAGTTTAGGACAGCTTAATTCACCCCTCCACTTT

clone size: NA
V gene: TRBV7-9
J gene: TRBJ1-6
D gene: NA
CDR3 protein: CASSLDYYGSPLHF
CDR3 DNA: TGTGCCAGCAGCTTAGACTATTACGGCTCACCCCTCCACTTT

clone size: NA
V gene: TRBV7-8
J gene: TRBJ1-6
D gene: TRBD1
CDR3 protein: CASSPSGQVAVNSPLHF
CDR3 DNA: TGTGCCAGCAGCCCTAGCGGACAGGTGGCCGTCAATTCACCCCTCCACTTT

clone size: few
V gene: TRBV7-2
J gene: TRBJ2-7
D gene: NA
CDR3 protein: CASSTITSPYEQYF
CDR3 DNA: TGTGCCAGCAGCACGATAACTAGCCCCTACGAGCAGTACTTC

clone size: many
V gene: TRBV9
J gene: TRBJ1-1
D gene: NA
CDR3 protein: CASSAGLNTEAFF
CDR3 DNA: TGTGCCAGCAGCGCCGGACTGAACACTGAAGCTTTCTTT

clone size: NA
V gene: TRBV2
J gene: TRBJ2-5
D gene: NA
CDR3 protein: CASSELGGVGETQYF
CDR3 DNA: TGTGCCAGCAGTGAACTCGGGGGAGTGGGAGAGACCCAGTACTTC

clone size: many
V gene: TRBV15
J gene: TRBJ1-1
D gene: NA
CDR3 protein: CATSFQGTEAFF
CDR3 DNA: TGTGCCACCAGCTTCCAGGGGACTGAAGCTTTCTTT

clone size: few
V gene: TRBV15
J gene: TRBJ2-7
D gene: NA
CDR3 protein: CATRLGVSSSYEQYF
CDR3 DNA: TGTGCCACCAGACTCGGGGTGTCCAGCTCCTACGAGCAGTACTTC

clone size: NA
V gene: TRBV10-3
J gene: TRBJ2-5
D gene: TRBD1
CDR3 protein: CAIGTGGGETQYF
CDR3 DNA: TGTGCCATAGGGACAGGGGGCGGGGAGACCCAGTACTTC

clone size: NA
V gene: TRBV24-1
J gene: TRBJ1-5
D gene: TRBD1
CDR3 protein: CATSARETGGQNQPQHF
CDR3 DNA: TGTGCCACCAGTGCTAGGGAAACAGGGGGGCAAAATCAGCCCCAGCATTTT

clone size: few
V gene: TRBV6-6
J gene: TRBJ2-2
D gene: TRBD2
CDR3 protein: CASSNIRGTSGRAGELFF
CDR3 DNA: TGTGCCAGCAGTAACATACGCGGGACTAGCGGGAGGGCCGGGGAGCTGTTTTTT

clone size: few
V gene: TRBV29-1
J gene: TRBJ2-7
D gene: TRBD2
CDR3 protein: CSVEGGGTYEQYF
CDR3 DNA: TGCAGCGTTGAAGGGGGAGGGACCTACGAGCAGTACTTC